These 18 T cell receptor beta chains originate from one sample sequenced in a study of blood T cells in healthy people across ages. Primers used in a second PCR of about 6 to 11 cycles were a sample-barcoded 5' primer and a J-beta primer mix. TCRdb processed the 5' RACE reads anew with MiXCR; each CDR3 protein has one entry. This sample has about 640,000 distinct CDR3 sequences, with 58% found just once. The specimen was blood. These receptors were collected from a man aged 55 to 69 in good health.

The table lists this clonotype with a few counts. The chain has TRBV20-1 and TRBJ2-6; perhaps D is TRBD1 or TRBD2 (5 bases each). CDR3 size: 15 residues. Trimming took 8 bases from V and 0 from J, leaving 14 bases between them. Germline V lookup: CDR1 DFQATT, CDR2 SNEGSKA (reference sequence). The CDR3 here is CSSGPTGSGANVLTF. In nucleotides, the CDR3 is TGCAGTTCGGGACCTACCGGCTCTGGGGCCAACGTCCTGACTTTC.

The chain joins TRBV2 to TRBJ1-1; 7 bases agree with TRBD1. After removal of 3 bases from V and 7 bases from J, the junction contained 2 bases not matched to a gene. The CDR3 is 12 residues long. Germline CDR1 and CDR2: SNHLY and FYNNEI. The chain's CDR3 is CASSDRGSEAFF. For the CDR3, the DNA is TGTGCCAGCAGTGACAGGGGGAGTGAAGCTTTCTTT.

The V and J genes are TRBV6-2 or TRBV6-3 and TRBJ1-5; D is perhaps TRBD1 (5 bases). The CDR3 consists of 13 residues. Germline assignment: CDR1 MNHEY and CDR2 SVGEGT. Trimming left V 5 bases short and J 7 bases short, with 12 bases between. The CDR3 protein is CASSALGAQPQHF. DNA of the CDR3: TGTGCCAGCAGTGCCCTCGGGGCGCAGCCCCAGCATTTT.

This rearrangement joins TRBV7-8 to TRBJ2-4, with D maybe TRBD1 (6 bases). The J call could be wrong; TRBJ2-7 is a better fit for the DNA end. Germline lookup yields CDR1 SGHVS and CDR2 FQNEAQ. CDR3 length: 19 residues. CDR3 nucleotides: TGTGCCAGCAGCTCGCGGTTGAGATTGGACAGCCTAACTTCCTACGAGCAGTACTTC. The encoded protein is CASSSRLRLDSLTSYEQYF.

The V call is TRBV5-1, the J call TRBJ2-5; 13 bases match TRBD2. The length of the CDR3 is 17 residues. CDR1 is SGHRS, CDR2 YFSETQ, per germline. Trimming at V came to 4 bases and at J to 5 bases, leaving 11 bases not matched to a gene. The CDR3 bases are TGCGCCAGCAGCCCCACACTAGCGGGGGGGAGCGTGGAGACCCAGTACTTC. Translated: CASSPTLAGGSVETQYF. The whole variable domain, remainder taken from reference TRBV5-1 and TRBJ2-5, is KAGVTQTPRYLIKTRGQQVTLSCSPISGHRSVSWYQQTPGQGLQFLFEYFSETQRNKGNFPGRFSGRQFSNSRSEMNVSTLELGDSALYLCASSPTLAGGSVETQYFGPGTRLLVL.

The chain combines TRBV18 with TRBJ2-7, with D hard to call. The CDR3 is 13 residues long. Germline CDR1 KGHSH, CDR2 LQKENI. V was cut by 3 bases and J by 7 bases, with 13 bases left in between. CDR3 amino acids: CASSPVPMSEQYF. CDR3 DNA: TGTGCCAGCTCACCCGTCCCTATGTCGGAGCAGTACTTC.

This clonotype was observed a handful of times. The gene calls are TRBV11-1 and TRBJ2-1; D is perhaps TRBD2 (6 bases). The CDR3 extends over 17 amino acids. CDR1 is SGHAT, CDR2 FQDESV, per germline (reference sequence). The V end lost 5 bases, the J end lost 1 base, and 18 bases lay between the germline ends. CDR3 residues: CASSPPEGRGSYNEQFF. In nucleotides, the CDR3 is TGTGCCAGCAGCCCGCCCGAGGGGCGGGGATCCTACAATGAGCAGTTCTTC.

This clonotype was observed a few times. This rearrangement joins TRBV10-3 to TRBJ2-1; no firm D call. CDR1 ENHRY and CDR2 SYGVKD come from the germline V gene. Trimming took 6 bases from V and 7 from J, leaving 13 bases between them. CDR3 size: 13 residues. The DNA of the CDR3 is TGTGCCATCAGCGAGATCCGGCTGAATGAGCAGTTCTTC. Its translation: CAISEIRLNEQFF.

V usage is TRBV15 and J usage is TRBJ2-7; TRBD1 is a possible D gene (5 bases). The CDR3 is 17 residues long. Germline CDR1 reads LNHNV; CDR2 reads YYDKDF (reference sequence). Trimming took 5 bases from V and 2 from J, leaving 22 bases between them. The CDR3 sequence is CATSSVGGRARPYEQYF. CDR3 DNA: TGTGCCACCAGCTCGGTTGGCGGCAGGGCCCGACCCTACGAGCAGTACTTC.

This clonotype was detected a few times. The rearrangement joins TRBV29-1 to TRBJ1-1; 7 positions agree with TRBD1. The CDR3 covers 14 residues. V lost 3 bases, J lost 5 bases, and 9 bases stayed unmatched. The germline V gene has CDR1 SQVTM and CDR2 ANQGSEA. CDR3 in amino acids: CSVDRDRSGTEAFF. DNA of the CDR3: TGCAGCGTTGACCGGGACAGATCAGGGACTGAAGCTTTCTTT.

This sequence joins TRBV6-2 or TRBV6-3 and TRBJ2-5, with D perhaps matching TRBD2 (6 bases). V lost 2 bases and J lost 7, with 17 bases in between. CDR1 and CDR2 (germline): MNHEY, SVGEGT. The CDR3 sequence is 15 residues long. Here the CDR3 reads CASSYRGLFVVTQYF. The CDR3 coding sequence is TGTGCCAGCAGTTACAGGGGACTCTTCGTGGTGACCCAGTACTTC.

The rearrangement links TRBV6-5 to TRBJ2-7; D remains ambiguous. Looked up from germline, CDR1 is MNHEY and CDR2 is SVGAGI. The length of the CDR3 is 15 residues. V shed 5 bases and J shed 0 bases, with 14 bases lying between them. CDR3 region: CASSLAADYSYEQYF. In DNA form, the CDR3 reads TGTGCCAGCAGTCTCGCGGCAGATTACTCCTACGAGCAGTACTTC.

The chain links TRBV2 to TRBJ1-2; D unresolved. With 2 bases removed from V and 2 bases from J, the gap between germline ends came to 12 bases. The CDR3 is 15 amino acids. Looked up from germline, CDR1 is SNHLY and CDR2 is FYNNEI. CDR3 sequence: CASSENGEGNYGYTF. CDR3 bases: TGTGCCAGCAGTGAAAACGGTGAAGGGAACTATGGCTACACCTTC.

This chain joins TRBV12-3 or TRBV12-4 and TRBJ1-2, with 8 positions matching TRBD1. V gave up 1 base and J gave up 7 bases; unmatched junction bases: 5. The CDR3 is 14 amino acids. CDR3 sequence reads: CASSLGAGGSGYTF. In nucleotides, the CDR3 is TGTGCCAGCAGTTTAGGGGCAGGGGGCAGTGGCTACACCTTC.

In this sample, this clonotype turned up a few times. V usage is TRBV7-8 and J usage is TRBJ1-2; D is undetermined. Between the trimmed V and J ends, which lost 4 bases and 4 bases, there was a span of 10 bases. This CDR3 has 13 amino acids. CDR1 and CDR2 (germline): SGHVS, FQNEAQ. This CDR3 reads CASSSDLTYGYTF. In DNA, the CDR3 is TGTGCCAGCAGCTCGGACTTAACCTATGGCTACACCTTC.

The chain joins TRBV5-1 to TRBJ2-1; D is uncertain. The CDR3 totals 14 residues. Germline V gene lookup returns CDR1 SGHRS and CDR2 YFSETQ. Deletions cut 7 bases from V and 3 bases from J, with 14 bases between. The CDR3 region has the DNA TGCGCCAGCGAAGCTAGGCTAGGCTACAATGAGCAGTTCTTC. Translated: CASEARLGYNEQFF.

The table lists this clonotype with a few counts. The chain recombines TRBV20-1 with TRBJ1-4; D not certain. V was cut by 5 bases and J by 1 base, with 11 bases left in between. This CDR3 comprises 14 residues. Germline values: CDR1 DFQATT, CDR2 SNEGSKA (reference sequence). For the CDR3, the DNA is TGCAGTGCTTTCCCCTTGGGAACTAATGAAAAACTGTTTTTT. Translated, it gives CSAFPLGTNEKLFF.

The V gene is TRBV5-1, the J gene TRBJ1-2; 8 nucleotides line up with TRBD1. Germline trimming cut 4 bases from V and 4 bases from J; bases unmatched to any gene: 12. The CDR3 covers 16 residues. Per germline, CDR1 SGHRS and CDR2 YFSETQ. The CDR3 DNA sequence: TGCGCCAGCAGCCCACGGACAGGGCAAAAGGGCTATGGCTACACCTTC. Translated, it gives CASSPRTGQKGYGYTF.